The clone carrying this T cell receptor (beta chain) was seen more than once but under ten times. Its antigen is not known. At one end, the junction sequence differs from germline, possibly due to a read error. This CDR3 region has 12 residues. Germline-derived CDR1 and CDR2 are SNHLY and FYNNEI. TCRdb ran MiXCR on the 5' RACE reads and lists one entry per CDR3 protein. The table shows 98,000 or so distinct CDR3 sequences, with roughly a sixth occurring only once. These data originate in a study of T-cell memory formation after mild COVID-19. As for the study in general: Clusters were largely donor specific.

Study-wide results and caveats: Day 15 to 85 contracting clones showed balanced CD4/CD8; later expanders leaned CD4+.

The sequence was collected from a man younger than 35 who had mild COVID-19 (a few samples of this study predate the infection). Cell type and time point are not known. The V and J genes are TRBV2 and TRBJ2-1; perhaps TRBD2 as D (5 bases). The sequencing input was PBMCs or a T cell subset sorted from them (not recorded which). The CDR3 reads CASSGAGMSPNF. In DNA form, the CDR3 reads TGTGCCAGCAGTGGGGCCGGGATGTCACCCAACTTC.